One sample yielded the 8 T cell receptor delta chains listed below, sequenced in a study of Vδ1+ human thymocytes. Findings of the study overall: Thymic TRG and TRD repertoires appeared highly polyclonal, with Gaussian CDR3 length distributions.

Extracted RNA was reverse transcribed into cDNA. CDR3 amplicons came from multiplex PCR with pooled V-gene forward and constant-region reverse primers. TCRdb made new clone calls on the multiplex PCR reads using CATT. The table has about 27,000 delta-chain clones, 6% to 8% seen once. What these receptors recognize is not known. The sequencing sample was made of Vdelta1+ gamma-delta thymocytes from the thymus. Noted subset: FACS-sorted CD3+ TCRalphabeta- TCRVdelta1+ TCRVdelta2- thymocytes. These receptor sequences come from a girl under three years old who had congenital heart surgery.

V and J are TRDV1 and TRDJ1; D ambiguous. This CDR3 contains 17 residues. Germline CDR1 and CDR2: TSWWSYY and QGS. V lost 0 bases and J 5 bases, leaving 19 bases between the germline ends. For the CDR3, the DNA is TGTGCTCTTGGGGAACTTACTCAACTCCCCTATGGAGATAAACTCATCTTT. It encodes CALGELTQLPYGDKLIF.

This chain connects TRDV1 to TRDJ1; 7 bases agree with TRDD2. There are 22 residues in the CDR3. Per germline, CDR1 TSWWSYY and CDR2 QGS. V lost 2 bases, J lost 0 bases, and 24 bases stayed unmatched. The CDR3, as DNA: TGTGCTCTTGGGGAAGTAACCTTCCTTAACGTACTGGCACTTGAGGACACCGATAAACTCATCTTT. It specifies CALGEVTFLNVLALEDTDKLIF.

This sequence joins TRDV2 and TRDJ3; 7 bases fit TRDD3. Losses at the gene ends were 3 bases for V and 0 bases for J; bases not matched to a gene: 19. CDR1 GEAIGNYY and CDR2 EKD come from the germline V gene. The CDR3 is 22 amino acids. CDR3 residues: CACDSIGGWGFTSSWDTRQMFF. CDR3 in DNA: TGTGCCTGTGACTCCATTGGGGGCTGGGGGTTCACGAGCTCCTGGGACACCCGACAGATGTTTTTC.

The chain has TRDV1 and TRDJ1; TRDD3 matches 11 bases. The CDR3 consists of 18 residues. V shed 2 bases and J 1 base; nucleotides not matched to a gene: 9. The germline V gene encodes CDR1 TSWWSYY and CDR2 QGS. The CDR3 loop reads CALGEFFWGIQGTDKLIF. The CDR3 region has the DNA TGTGCTCTTGGGGAATTTTTCTGGGGGATACAGGGCACCGATAAACTCATCTTT.

The V gene is TRDV1, the J gene TRDJ1; 13 bases map to TRDD3. This CDR3 comprises 24 residues. Germline CDR1 and CDR2: TSWWSYY and QGS. V was pared by 6 bases and J by 4 bases, with 32 bases of the junction left unmatched. CDR3 in DNA: TGTGCTCTTGGCGCCGATCCTTCCTACGTTAAGGGAACTGGGGGATACGTGGAGGGCGATAAACTCATCTTT. Translated, it gives CALGADPSYVKGTGGYVEGDKLIF.

The rearrangement links TRDV1 to TRDJ1, with 10 bases lining up with TRDD3. The germline gives CDR1 TSWWSYY, CDR2 QGS. The CDR3 runs to 22 residues. V dropped 1 base and J dropped 0; count of bases not matched to a gene: 20. In DNA, the CDR3 is TGTGCTCTTGGGGAACCCTCCTCCAACTGGGGGATTTTGGAGTCGTACACCGATAAACTCATCTTT. As protein: CALGEPSSNWGILESYTDKLIF.

This clone is termed medium-sized. The chain couples TRDV1 to TRDJ1; no clear D gene. V lost 3 bases to trimming and J lost 1 base, with 0 bases between them. This CDR3 spans 11 amino acids. Per the germline V gene, CDR1 is TSWWSYY and CDR2 is QGS. CDR3 amino acids: CALGDTDKLIF. The CDR3 nucleotides read TGTGCTCTTGGGGACACCGATAAACTCATCTTT.

This clone has more than one count but fewer than ten. The gene calls are TRDV1 and TRDJ1, with TRDD3 as a possible D gene (5 bases). Germline CDR1 is TSWWSYY and CDR2 is QGS. V was pared by 2 bases and J by 1 base, with 17 bases between. The CDR3 sequence is 17 residues long. The CDR3: CALGEGLKGTLTDKLIF. CDR3 in DNA: TGTGCTCTTGGGGAAGGTCTTAAGGGGACGCTCACCGATAAACTCATCTTT.